This T cell receptor (beta chain) was obtained from a study of identical twins. Using its own MiXCR run on the 5' RACE reads, TCRdb lists one record per CDR3 protein. Of about 470,000 distinct CDR3 sequences listed, roughly 26% were seen once; the top ten hold 2.9%. This clonotype has more than one count but fewer than ten. The sample was also linked to a second study, of T cells expressing NK-cell markers. That source notes: Expanded clones of NKG2C+ T cells had an unclear HCMV specificity.

The sequencing sample was made of CD4+ T cells sorted from blood. This TCR derives from a woman under 30 in good health.

Written as DNA, the CDR3 is TGCGCCAGCACCCCACAACAGGGGGTGGCCGAGCAGTACTTC. Translation gives CASTPQQGVAEQYF. The chain joins TRBV5-1 to TRBJ2-7; 8 bases map to TRBD1. Germline CDR1 reads SGHRS; CDR2 reads YFSETQ. V was pared by 6 bases and J by 6 bases, with 11 bases of the junction left unmatched. The CDR3 loop spans 14 amino acids.